This record covers a single TCR beta chain. Trimming left V 7 bases short and J 7 bases short, with 17 bases between. The CDR3 is 13 amino acids. CDR1 SNHLY and CDR2 FYNNEI come from the germline V gene. Here immunoSEQ multiplex PCR was the method, and the copy in TCRdb shows in-frame clones only, minus some. The sample shows 50,000 to 60,000 clones, 60% to 75% of them seen only once. These data originate in a study of CD4+ T cells in melanoma. J is TRBJ2-7 and V is TRBV2, with a tentative D call TRBD1 (5 bases). This TCR was recovered from a human donor with melanoma. Sequences were obtained from tumor tissue. In DNA, the CDR3 is TGTGCCAGCAATAGGCGGCAGGGTGAAGAGCAGTACTTC. Translation gives CASNRRQGEEQYF. Based on the CDR3 plus reference TRBV2 and TRBJ2-7, the full variable domain is EPEVTQTPSHQVTQMGQEVILRCVPISNHLYFYWYRQILGQKVEFLVSFYNNEISEKSEIFDDQFSVERPDGSNFTLKIRSTKLEDSAMYFCASNRRQGEEQYFGPGTRLTVT.